The rows below give T cell receptor beta chains drawn from one sample of a study of neurological immune-mediated disorders. TCRdb processed the 5' RACE reads anew with MiXCR; each CDR3 protein has one entry. In the table there are tens of thousands of distinct CDR3 sequences, roughly 10% of which are singletons. Sequencing input: PBMCs. Every receptor here comes from a man aged 30 to 45 in good health. The CDR3 runs from the conserved cysteine through the conserved F or W. Each record gives: D gene, J gene, clone size, V gene, CDR3 protein, CDR3 DNA. The D gene is left open where the match is weak. Where a row states a size, it is once, few, many or the class of an expanded clone; other rows omit it.

D: NA
J: TRBJ2-6
size: many
V: TRBV14
CDR3: CASSYGGSTPSGANVLTF
DNA: TGTGCCAGCAGCTACGGGGGCAGTACTCCCTCTGGGGCCAACGTCCTGACTTTC

D: TRBD2
J: TRBJ2-5
size: many
V: TRBV5-1
CDR3: CASSPILAGGPETQYF
DNA: TGCGCCAGCAGCCCGATTCTAGCGGGAGGGCCAGAGACCCAGTACTTC

D: TRBD2
J: TRBJ2-1
size: many
V: TRBV7-2
CDR3: CASSPSRGREFRNEQFF
DNA: TGTGCCAGCAGCCCCAGTCGCGGGCGGGAGTTCCGTAATGAGCAGTTCTTC

D: NA
J: TRBJ2-7
size: many
V: TRBV28
CDR3: CASSFRAEQYF
DNA: TGTGCCAGCAGTTTTAGGGCCGAGCAGTACTTC

D: NA
J: TRBJ2-3
size: many
V: TRBV20-1
CDR3: CSAKRTSLDTQYF
DNA: TGCAGTGCTAAGCGGACTTCTTTGGATACGCAGTATTTT

D: TRBD1
J: TRBJ2-7
size: many
V: TRBV7-2
CDR3: CASSSHRDSYGEQYF
DNA: TGTGCCAGCAGCTCCCACCGGGACAGCTATGGGGAGCAGTACTTC

D: NA
J: TRBJ2-7
size: many
V: TRBV21-1
CDR3: CASSKILGTEQYF
DNA: TGTGCCAGCAGCAAAATCTTGGGGACCGAGCAGTACTTC

D: TRBD2
J: TRBJ2-7
size: many
V: TRBV6-2/TRBV6-3
CDR3: CASSPSGGSYEQYF
DNA: TGTGCCAGCAGTCCTAGCGGGGGATCCTACGAGCAGTACTTC

D: NA
J: TRBJ2-5
size: few
V: TRBV14
CDR3: CASSQQAQETQYF
DNA: TGTGCCAGCAGCCAACAGGCCCAAGAGACCCAGTACTTC

D: NA
J: TRBJ2-3
size: many
V: TRBV19
CDR3: CASSLPNGDTQYF
DNA: TGTGCCAGTAGTCTCCCTAACGGGGATACGCAGTATTTT

D: TRBD2
J: TRBJ2-3
size: many
V: TRBV29-1
CDR3: CSGISGGLTDTQYF
DNA: TGCAGCGGTATTAGCGGGGGACTCACAGATACGCAGTATTTT

D: NA
J: TRBJ2-3
size: NA
V: TRBV12-3/TRBV12-4
CDR3: CASSSPRAGTTDTQYF
DNA: TGTGCCAGCAGTAGCCCCCGGGCAGGGACGACAGATACGCAGTATTTT

D: TRBD1
J: TRBJ1-6
size: many
V: TRBV29-1
CDR3: CSVVTGVNSPLHF
DNA: TGCAGCGTTGTTACAGGGGTTAATTCACCCCTCCACTTT

D: TRBD2
J: TRBJ2-5
size: many
V: TRBV27
CDR3: CASSPGLAGKETQYF
DNA: TGTGCCAGCAGTCCGGGACTAGCGGGGAAAGAGACCCAGTACTTC

D: TRBD2
J: TRBJ2-5
size: many
V: TRBV29-1
CDR3: CSISGTSGRQETQYF
DNA: TGCAGCATTTCCGGGACTAGCGGAAGACAAGAGACCCAGTACTTC

D: NA
J: TRBJ1-1
size: many
V: TRBV27
CDR3: CASSFVWGYTEAFF
DNA: TGTGCCAGCAGTTTCGTGTGGGGATATACTGAAGCTTTCTTT

D: TRBD2
J: TRBJ2-7
size: few
V: TRBV27
CDR3: CASSFVAGSSYEQYF
DNA: TGTGCCAGCAGTTTCGTAGCGGGGAGCTCCTACGAGCAGTACTTC

D: NA
J: TRBJ2-7
size: many
V: TRBV20-1
CDR3: CSARDKSLQYF
DNA: TGCAGTGCTAGAGATAAGAGCTTGCAGTACTTC

D: TRBD1
J: TRBJ1-2
size: many
V: TRBV12-3/TRBV12-4
CDR3: CASSLVQGAYTF
DNA: TGTGCCAGCAGTTTAGTTCAGGGGGCTTACACCTTC

D: NA
J: TRBJ1-5
size: many
V: TRBV7-9
CDR3: CASSLGGAYQPQHF
DNA: TGTGCCAGCAGCTTAGGGGGGGCATATCAGCCCCAGCATTTT

D: NA
J: TRBJ2-1
size: NA
V: TRBV24-1
CDR3: CATSVFDEQFF
DNA: TGTGCCACCAGTGTGTTCGATGAGCAGTTCTTC

D: TRBD1
J: TRBJ1-2
size: many
V: TRBV20-1
CDR3: CSARVWTGNYGYTF
DNA: TGCAGTGCTAGAGTTTGGACAGGGAACTATGGCTACACCTTC

D: TRBD1
J: TRBJ1-1
size: few
V: TRBV5-1
CDR3: CASSLQGANTEAFF
DNA: TGCGCCAGCAGCTTGCAGGGGGCGAACACTGAAGCTTTCTTT

D: NA
J: TRBJ2-1
size: many
V: TRBV29-1
CDR3: CSVEAMTDGEWDKDEQFF
DNA: TGCAGCGTTGAAGCTATGACGGATGGGGAATGGGATAAGGATGAGCAGTTCTTC

D: TRBD2
J: TRBJ2-1
size: few
V: TRBV20-1
CDR3: CSASGLAGGPGNEQFF
DNA: TGCAGTGCTAGTGGACTAGCGGGAGGGCCTGGGAATGAGCAGTTCTTC

D: NA
J: TRBJ1-1
size: many
V: TRBV7-8
CDR3: CASSLAGAGTEAFF
DNA: TGTGCCAGCAGCTTAGCAGGGGCCGGCACTGAAGCTTTCTTT

D: NA
J: TRBJ1-1
size: many
V: TRBV15
CDR3: CATSPHGQNAEAFF
DNA: TGTGCCACCAGCCCGCATGGGCAGAACGCTGAAGCTTTCTTT

D: TRBD2
J: TRBJ2-6
size: NA
V: TRBV20-1
CDR3: CSARPLGGNSGANVLTF
DNA: TGCAGTGCTAGACCCCTGGGGGGGAACTCTGGGGCCAACGTCCTGACTTTC

D: NA
J: TRBJ1-2
size: many
V: TRBV28
CDR3: CASSSPGGAPNYGYTF
DNA: TGTGCCAGCAGTTCGCCCGGGGGGGCCCCTAACTATGGCTACACCTTC

D: NA
J: TRBJ2-5
size: NA
V: TRBV3-1
CDR3: CASSQDQVMEETQYF
DNA: TGTGCCAGCAGCCAAGACCAGGTCATGGAAGAGACCCAGTACTTC

D: NA
J: TRBJ2-1
size: many
V: TRBV28
CDR3: CASSLEAGPPYNEQFF
DNA: TGTGCCAGCAGTTTGGAGGCCGGGCCGCCCTACAATGAGCAGTTCTTC

D: TRBD1
J: TRBJ2-2
size: few
V: TRBV7-8
CDR3: CASSSQQGDTGELFF
DNA: TGTGCCAGCAGCTCGCAACAGGGGGACACCGGGGAGCTGTTTTTT

D: NA
J: TRBJ2-3
size: NA
V: TRBV5-1
CDR3: CASMLSTDTQYF
DNA: TGCGCCAGCATGTTAAGCACAGATACGCAGTATTTT

D: TRBD2
J: TRBJ2-3
size: NA
V: TRBV9
CDR3: CASSVMEAGTDTQYF
DNA: TGTGCCAGCAGCGTAATGGAAGCGGGAACAGATACGCAGTATTTT

D: NA
J: TRBJ1-5
size: many
V: TRBV20-1
CDR3: CSARSSGQLSNQPQHF
DNA: TGCAGTGCTAGGTCATCAGGACAACTTAGCAATCAGCCCCAGCATTTT

D: NA
J: TRBJ2-4
size: NA
V: TRBV5-1
CDR3: CASSPGGTAKNIKYF
DNA: TGCGCCAGCAGCCCAGGGGGGACAGCCAAAAACATTAAGTACTTC

D: TRBD2
J: TRBJ2-5
size: many
V: TRBV5-1
CDR3: CASSLLGLAGGPQETQYF
DNA: TGCGCCAGCAGCTTGCTCGGACTAGCGGGAGGCCCTCAAGAGACCCAGTACTTC

D: TRBD2
J: TRBJ2-5
size: many
V: TRBV9
CDR3: CASSVEGSAGGQETQYF
DNA: TGTGCCAGCAGCGTAGAGGGGTCGGCGGGAGGTCAGGAGACCCAGTACTTC

D: TRBD2
J: TRBJ2-5
size: many
V: TRBV5-4
CDR3: CASSPPLAGKETQYF
DNA: TGTGCCAGCAGCCCTCCCCTAGCGGGGAAAGAGACCCAGTACTTC

D: NA
J: TRBJ2-7
size: NA
V: TRBV3-1
CDR3: CASSPITGQAIYEQYF
DNA: TGTGCCAGCAGCCCCATAACGGGGCAGGCGATCTACGAGCAGTACTTC

D: TRBD1
J: TRBJ1-1
size: NA
V: TRBV5-1
CDR3: CASSRAGTGARNTEAFF
DNA: TGCGCCAGCAGTCGAGCCGGGACAGGGGCGAGGAACACTGAAGCTTTCTTT

D: NA
J: TRBJ1-5
size: many
V: TRBV29-1
CDR3: CSVPHRDSQPQHF
DNA: TGCAGCGTGCCTCACAGGGATAGTCAGCCCCAGCATTTT